The rows below give T cell receptor beta chains drawn from one sample of a study of blood T cell repertoires in COVID-19. The method was immunoSEQ multiplex PCR; TCRdb's version includes in-frame clones alone and lacks a portion of them. The sample lists about 170,000 clones, around four fifths occurring once. Specimen: peripheral blood. The receptors shown here come from a woman aged 80 or over with acute or convalescent COVID-19. CDR3s include the opening cysteine and the closing phenylalanine or tryptophan. Fields, in order: J gene, clone size, V gene, D gene, CDR3 DNA, CDR3 protein. A D gene is named only where the DNA matches it firmly. Some rows have no size entry. The others give once, few or many, or a class for an expanded clone.

TRBJ2-7	.	TRBV6-6	TRBD1	TGTGCCAGCAGTTCGGACCGGGACAGCCCCTACGAGCAGTACTTC	CASSSDRDSPYEQYF
TRBJ2-7	.	TRBV12-5	TRBD1	TGTGCTAGTGGTCCGGGACAGGGGGCCAACGAGCAGTACTTC	CASGPGQGANEQYF
TRBJ1-1	.	TRBV6-5	.	TGTGCCAGCAGTTACTCGTTGAGGAGCACTGAAGCTTTCTTT	CASSYSLRSTEAFF
TRBJ2-7	few	TRBV6-5	.	TGTGCCAGCAGTTACTCGAATAGCTACGAGCAGTACTTC	CASSYSNSYEQYF
TRBJ1-5	.	TRBV6-5	.	TGTGCCAGCAGCCGGACAGGCAATCAGCCCCAGCATTTT	CASSRTGNQPQHF
TRBJ2-7	.	TRBV27	TRBD2	TGTGCCAGCGCTCCTAACCCTAGCGGTCTCTCCTACGAGCAGTACTTC	CASAPNPSGLSYEQYF
TRBJ2-2	few	TRBV11-2	.	TGTGCCAGCAGCTTAGGGCCGGGACTTTACCCCACCGGGGAGCTGTTTTTT	CASSLGPGLYPTGELFF
TRBJ2-1	.	TRBV3-1/TRBV3-2	TRBD2	TGTGCCAGCAGCCGCTTGGCGGGAGGAGGCAATGAGCAGTTCTTC	CASSRLAGGGNEQFF
TRBJ2-4	.	TRBV6-2/TRBV6-3	.	TGTGCCAGCAGTTACTTTCAACAGGGCGTTCAGTACTTC	CASSYFQQGVQYF
TRBJ1-1	.	TRBV19	TRBD1	TGTGCCAGTAGTCCGGACAGGCGAAACACTGAAGCTTTCTTT	CASSPDRRNTEAFF
TRBJ2-5	.	TRBV29-1	TRBD2	TGCAGCGTTGACGGGACTAGCGGTCAAGAGACCCAGTACTTC	CSVDGTSGQETQYF
TRBJ2-7	.	TRBV29-1	.	TGCAGCGCCACTGACATTGCCTACGAGCAGTACTTC	CSATDIAYEQYF
TRBJ1-4	.	TRBV2	.	TGTGCCAGCGCCGAACAACCTGGGCTTCCCTCGAATGAAAAACTGTTTTTT	CASAEQPGLPSNEKLFF
TRBJ2-2	.	TRBV15	.	TGTGCCACCAGCAGAGTGACGGGAGCCCCCTCCGGGGAGCTGTTTTTT	CATSRVTGAPSGELFF
TRBJ1-2	.	TRBV6-5	TRBD1	TGTGCCAGCAGAGGGACAGCCTCGAACTATGGCTACACCTTC	CASRGTASNYGYTF
TRBJ2-4	.	TRBV3-1/TRBV3-2	TRBD2	TGTGCCAGCAGCCCGCGGGGGGTGGGGAACATTCAGTACTTC	CASSPRGVGNIQYF
TRBJ2-1	once	TRBV27	TRBD2	TGTGGAACAGCGGGAGGTCAAAATGAGCAGTTCTTC	CGTAGGQNEQFF
TRBJ2-1	once	TRBV20-1	.	TGCAGTGCTAGTGTATCTACAGGGACACTTTTCAATGAGCAGTTCTTC	CSASVSTGTLFNEQFF
TRBJ2-7	.	TRBV2	TRBD1	TGTGCCAGCAGGAATACCCGGACAGGGGGGGAGCAGTACTTC	CASRNTRTGGEQYF
TRBJ1-2	.	TRBV28	.	TGTGCCAGCAGTTTGATCAGGGTAGGGAACTATGGCTACACCTTC	CASSLIRVGNYGYTF
TRBJ2-3	.	TRBV7-8	TRBD2	TGTGCCAGCAGCTTAGCGGATGCGGGAGGACGAGATACGCAGTATTTT	CASSLADAGGRDTQYF
TRBJ2-5	.	TRBV3-1/TRBV3-2	TRBD2	TGTGCCAGCAGCTGGACTAGCGGGAGATGGGAGACCCAGTACTTC	CASSWTSGRWETQYF
TRBJ2-2	.	TRBV5-1	.	TGCGCCAGCAGCTTGAACAGTAACACCGGGGAGCTGTTTTTT	CASSLNSNTGELFF
TRBJ2-7	.	TRBV7-2	TRBD2	TGTGCCAGCAGCTACGGGACTAGCGCCTACGAGCAGTACTTC	CASSYGTSAYEQYF
TRBJ2-5	.	TRBV15	TRBD1	TGTGCCACCAGCAGAGCTACAGGGGACCAAGAGACCCAGTACTTC	CATSRATGDQETQYF
TRBJ2-7	.	TRBV7-2	.	TGTGCCAGCAGCAACATTCGGACTAACGAGCAGTACTTC	CASSNIRTNEQYF
TRBJ2-1	.	TRBV11-3	.	TGTGCCAGCAGCTTAGGAGGGGACATCAATGAGCAGTTCTTC	CASSLGGDINEQFF
TRBJ2-1	.	TRBV19	TRBD2	TGTGCCAGTAGTATCCTAGCGGGAGCCGCGGAGCAGTTCTTC	CASSILAGAAEQFF
TRBJ2-3	.	TRBV3-1/TRBV3-2	TRBD2	TGTGCCAGCAGCCAAGAACCTAGCGGGAGCTCAGATACGCAGTATTTT	CASSQEPSGSSDTQYF
TRBJ1-2	few	TRBV7-9	TRBD1	TGTGCCAGCAGCCGTAACCGACAGGGGGGTGTCTATGGCTACACCTTC	CASSRNRQGGVYGYTF
TRBJ2-3	.	TRBV4-1	TRBD2	TGCGCCAGCAGGAGGAGCGGGAGGGGGACAGATACGCAGTATTTT	CASRRSGRGTDTQYF
TRBJ1-3	.	TRBV19	.	TGTGCCAGTAGTACTCTCCCCCAGGCCTCCTCTGGAAACACCATATATTTT	CASSTLPQASSGNTIYF
TRBJ2-2	.	TRBV9	.	TGTGCCAGCAGCGTAGGTCGGGATGGGGAGCTGTTTTTT	CASSVGRDGELFF
TRBJ1-1	few	TRBV9	TRBD1	TGTGCCAGCAAACGGACAGGCGAGAACACTGAAGCTTTCTTT	CASKRTGENTEAFF